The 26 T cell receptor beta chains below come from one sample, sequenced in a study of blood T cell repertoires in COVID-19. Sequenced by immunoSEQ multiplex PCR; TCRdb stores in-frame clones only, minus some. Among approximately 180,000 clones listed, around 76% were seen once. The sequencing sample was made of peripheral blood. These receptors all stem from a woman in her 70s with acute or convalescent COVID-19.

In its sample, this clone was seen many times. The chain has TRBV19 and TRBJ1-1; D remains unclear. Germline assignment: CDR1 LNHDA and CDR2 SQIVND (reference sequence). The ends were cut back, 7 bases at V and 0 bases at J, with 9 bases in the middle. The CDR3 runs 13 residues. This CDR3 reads CASKRGLNTEAFF. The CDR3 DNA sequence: TGTGCCAGTAAACGGGGTTTGAACACTGAAGCTTTCTTT.

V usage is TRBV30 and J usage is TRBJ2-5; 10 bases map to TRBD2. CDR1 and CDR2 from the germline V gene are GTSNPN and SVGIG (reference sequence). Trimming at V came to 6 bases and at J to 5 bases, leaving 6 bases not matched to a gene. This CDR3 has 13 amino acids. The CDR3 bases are TGTGCCTGCCTAGCGGGAGTTATGGAGACCCAGTACTTC. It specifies CACLAGVMETQYF.

As DNA, the CDR3 is TGCGCCAGCAGCTTTAGACCGACAGGAGCAACGGGAAACACCATATATTTT. Protein sequence: CASSFRPTGATGNTIYF. The gene calls are TRBV5-1 and TRBJ1-3; the D gene is possibly TRBD1 (6 bases). The CDR3 loop spans 17 amino acids. CDR1 and CDR2 (germline): SGHRS, YFSETQ. The V and J ends lost 2 bases and 4 bases respectively, with 19 bases between them.

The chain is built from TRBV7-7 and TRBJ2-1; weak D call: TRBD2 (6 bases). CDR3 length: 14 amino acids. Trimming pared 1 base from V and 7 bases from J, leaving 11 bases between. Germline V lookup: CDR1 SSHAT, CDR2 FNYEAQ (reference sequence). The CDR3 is CASSLEGGVNEQFF. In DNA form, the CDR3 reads TGTGCCAGCAGCTTAGAGGGAGGCGTAAATGAGCAGTTCTTC.

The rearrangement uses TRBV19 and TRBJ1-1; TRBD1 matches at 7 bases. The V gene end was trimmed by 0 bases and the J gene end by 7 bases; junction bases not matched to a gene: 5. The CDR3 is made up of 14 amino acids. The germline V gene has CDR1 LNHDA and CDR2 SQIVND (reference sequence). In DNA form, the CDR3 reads TGTGCCAGTAGTATAGACAGGGACAGAAATGAAGCTTTCTTT. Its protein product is CASSIDRDRNEAFF.

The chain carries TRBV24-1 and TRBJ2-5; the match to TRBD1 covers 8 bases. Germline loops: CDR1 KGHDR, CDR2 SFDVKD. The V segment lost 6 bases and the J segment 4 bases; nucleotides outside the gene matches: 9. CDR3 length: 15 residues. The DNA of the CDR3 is TGTGCCACCAGTTCCTCAGGGGGCCAGCGAGAGACCCAGTACTTC. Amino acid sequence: CATSSSGGQRETQYF.

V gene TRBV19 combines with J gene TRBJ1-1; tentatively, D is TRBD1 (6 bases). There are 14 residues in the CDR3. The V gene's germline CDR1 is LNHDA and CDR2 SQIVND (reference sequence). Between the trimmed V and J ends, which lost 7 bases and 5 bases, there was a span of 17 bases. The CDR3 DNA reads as TGTGCCAGTAATGCCGGGAGGAGGGGGACTGAAGCTTTCTTT. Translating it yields CASNAGRRGTEAFF.

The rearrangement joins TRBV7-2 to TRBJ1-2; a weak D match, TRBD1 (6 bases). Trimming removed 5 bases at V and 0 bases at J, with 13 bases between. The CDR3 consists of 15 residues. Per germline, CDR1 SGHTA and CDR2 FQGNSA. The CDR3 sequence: CASSPTGFTNYGYTF. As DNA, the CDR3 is TGTGCCAGCAGCCCCACAGGGTTTACTAACTATGGCTACACCTTC.

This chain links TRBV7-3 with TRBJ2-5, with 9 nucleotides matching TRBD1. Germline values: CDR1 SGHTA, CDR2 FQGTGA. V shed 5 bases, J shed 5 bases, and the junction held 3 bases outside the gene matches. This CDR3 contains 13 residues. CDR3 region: CASSPGQGETQYF. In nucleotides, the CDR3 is TGTGCCAGCAGCCCTGGACAGGGGGAGACCCAGTACTTC.

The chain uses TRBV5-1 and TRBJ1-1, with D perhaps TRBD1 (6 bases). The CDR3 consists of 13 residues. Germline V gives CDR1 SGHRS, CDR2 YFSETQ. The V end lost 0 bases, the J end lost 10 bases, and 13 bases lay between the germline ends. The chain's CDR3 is CASSLEQGRVAFF. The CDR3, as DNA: TGCGCCAGCAGCTTGGAACAGGGAAGAGTAGCTTTCTTT.

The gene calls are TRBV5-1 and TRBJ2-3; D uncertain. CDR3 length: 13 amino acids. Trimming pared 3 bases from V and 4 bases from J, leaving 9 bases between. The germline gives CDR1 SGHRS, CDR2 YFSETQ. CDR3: CASSSQLADTQYF. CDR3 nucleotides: TGCGCCAGCAGCTCCCAACTGGCAGATACGCAGTATTTT.

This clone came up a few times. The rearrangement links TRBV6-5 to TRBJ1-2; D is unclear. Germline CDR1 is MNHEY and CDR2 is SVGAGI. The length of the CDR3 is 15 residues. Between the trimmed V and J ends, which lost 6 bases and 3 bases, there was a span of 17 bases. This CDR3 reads CASRFPKERHYGYTF. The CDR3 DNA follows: TGTGCCAGCAGATTCCCGAAGGAGAGACACTATGGCTACACCTTC.

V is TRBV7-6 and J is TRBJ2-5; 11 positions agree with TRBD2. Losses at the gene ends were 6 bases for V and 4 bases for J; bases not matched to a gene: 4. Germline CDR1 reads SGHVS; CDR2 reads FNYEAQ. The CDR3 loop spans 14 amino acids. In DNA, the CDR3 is TGTGCCAGCAGTCCCGGACTAGCGGGAGAGACCCAGTACTTC. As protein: CASSPGLAGETQYF.

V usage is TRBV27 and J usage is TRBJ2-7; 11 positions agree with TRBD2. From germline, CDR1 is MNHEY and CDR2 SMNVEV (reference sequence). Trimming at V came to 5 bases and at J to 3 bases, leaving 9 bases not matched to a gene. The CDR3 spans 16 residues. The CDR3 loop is CASSPTRLAGFYEQYF. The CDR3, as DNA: TGTGCCAGCAGTCCCACCCGACTAGCGGGATTCTACGAGCAGTACTTC.

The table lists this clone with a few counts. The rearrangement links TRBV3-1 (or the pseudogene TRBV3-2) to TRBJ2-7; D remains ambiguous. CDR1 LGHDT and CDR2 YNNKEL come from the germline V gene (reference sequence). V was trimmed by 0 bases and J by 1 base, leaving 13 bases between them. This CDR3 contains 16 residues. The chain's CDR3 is CASSQDLSPLSYEQYF. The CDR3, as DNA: TGTGCCAGCAGCCAAGATCTCTCCCCCCTGTCCTACGAGCAGTACTTC.

CDR3 loop: CASSDRVRSPEQFF. CDR3 nucleotide sequence: TGTGCCAGTAGTGACAGGGTAAGAAGCCCTGAGCAGTTCTTC. The rearrangement links TRBV19 to TRBJ2-1, with 7 bases identical to TRBD1. The CDR3 contains 14 residues. Germline V gives CDR1 LNHDA, CDR2 SQIVND (reference sequence). Losses at the gene ends were 5 bases for V and 9 bases for J; bases not matched to a gene: 10.

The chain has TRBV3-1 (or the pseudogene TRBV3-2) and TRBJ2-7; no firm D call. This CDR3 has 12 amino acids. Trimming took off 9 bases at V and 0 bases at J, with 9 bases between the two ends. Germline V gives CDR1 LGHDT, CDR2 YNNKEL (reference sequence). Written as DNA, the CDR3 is TGTGCCAGTGAGTCTAGCTCCTACGAGCAGTACTTC. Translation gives CASESSSYEQYF.

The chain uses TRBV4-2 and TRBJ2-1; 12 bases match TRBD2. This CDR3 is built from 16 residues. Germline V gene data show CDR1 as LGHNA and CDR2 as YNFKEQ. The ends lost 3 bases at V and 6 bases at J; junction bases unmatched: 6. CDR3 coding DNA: TGTGCCAGCAGCCAGGCTCTAGCGGGGGGGTTCAATGAGCAGTTCTTC. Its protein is CASSQALAGGFNEQFF.

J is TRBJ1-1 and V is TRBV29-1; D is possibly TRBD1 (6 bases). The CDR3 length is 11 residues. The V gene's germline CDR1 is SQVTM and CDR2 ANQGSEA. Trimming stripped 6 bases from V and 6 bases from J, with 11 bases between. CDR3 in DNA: TGCAGCGTCGATCACAGGGCTGAAGCTTTCTTT. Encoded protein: CSVDHRAEAFF.

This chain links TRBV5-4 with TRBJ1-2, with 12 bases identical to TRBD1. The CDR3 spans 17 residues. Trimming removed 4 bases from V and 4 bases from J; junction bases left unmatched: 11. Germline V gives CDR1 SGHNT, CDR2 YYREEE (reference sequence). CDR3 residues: CASSLTGQGADGYGYTF. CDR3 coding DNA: TGTGCCAGCAGCCTGACGGGACAGGGGGCTGATGGCTATGGCTACACCTTC.

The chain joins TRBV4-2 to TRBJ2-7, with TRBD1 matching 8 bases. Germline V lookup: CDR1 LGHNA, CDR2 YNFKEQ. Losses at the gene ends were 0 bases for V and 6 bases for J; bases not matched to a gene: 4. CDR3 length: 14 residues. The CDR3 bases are TGTGCCAGCAGCCAAGATTACAGGGGGAGCGAGCAGTACTTC. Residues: CASSQDYRGSEQYF.

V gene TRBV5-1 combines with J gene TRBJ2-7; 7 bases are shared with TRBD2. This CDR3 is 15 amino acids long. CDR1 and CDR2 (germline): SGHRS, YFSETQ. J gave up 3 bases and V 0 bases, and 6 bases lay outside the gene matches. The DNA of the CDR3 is TGCGCCAGCAGCTTGGTGCCGACGGGAGGCTACGAGCAGTACTTC. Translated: CASSLVPTGGYEQYF.

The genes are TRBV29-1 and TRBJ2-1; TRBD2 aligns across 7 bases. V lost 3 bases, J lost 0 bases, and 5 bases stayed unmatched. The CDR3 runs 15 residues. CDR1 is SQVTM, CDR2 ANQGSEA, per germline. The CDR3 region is CSVEGGVDSYNEQFF. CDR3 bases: TGCAGCGTTGAGGGGGGGGTGGACTCCTACAATGAGCAGTTCTTC.

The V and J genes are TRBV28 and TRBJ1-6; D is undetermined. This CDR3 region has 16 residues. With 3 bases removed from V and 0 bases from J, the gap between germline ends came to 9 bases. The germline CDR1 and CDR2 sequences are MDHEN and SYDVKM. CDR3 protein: CASSFIPSSYNSPLHF. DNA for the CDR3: TGTGCCAGCAGTTTTATACCTAGCTCCTATAATTCACCCCTCCACTTT.

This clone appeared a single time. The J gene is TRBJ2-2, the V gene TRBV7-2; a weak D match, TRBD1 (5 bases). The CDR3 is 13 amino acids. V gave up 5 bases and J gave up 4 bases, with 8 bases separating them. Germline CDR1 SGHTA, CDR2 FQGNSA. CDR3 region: CASSIDSTGELFF. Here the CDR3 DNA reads TGTGCCAGCAGCATCGACAGCACCGGGGAGCTGTTTTTT.

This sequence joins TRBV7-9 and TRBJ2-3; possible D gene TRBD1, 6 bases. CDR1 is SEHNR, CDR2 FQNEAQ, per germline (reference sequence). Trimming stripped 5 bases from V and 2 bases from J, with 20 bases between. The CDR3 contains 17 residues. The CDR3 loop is CASSPRPTGPYTDTQYF. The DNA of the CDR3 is TGTGCCAGCAGCCCGCGACCGACAGGCCCCTACACAGATACGCAGTATTTT.